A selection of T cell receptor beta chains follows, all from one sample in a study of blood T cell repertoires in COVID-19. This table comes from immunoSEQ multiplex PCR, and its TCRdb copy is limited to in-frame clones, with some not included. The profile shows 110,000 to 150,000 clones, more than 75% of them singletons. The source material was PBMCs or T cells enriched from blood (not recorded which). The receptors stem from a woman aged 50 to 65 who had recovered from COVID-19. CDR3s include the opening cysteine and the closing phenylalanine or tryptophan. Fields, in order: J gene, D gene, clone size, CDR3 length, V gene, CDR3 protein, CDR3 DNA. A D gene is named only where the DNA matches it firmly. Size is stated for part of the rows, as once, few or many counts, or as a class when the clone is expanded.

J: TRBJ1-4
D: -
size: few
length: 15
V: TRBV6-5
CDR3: CASSRVTVQDEKLFF
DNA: TGTGCCAGCAGTCGTGTCACAGTACAGGACGAAAAACTGTTTTTT

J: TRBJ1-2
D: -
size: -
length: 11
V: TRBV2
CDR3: CASSLDRSYTF
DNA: TGTGCCAGCAGCCTCGACAGGTCCTACACCTTC

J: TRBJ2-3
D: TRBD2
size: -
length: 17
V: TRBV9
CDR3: CASSVTVAGGGTDTQYF
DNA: TGTGCCAGCAGCGTTACTGTAGCGGGGGGAGGTACAGATACGCAGTATTTT

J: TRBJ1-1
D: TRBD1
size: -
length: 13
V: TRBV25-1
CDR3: CASSRQGDTEAFF
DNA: TGTGCCAGCAGTCGACAGGGGGACACTGAAGCTTTCTTT

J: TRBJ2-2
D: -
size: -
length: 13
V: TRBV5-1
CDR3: CASSPGASAELFF
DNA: TGCGCCAGCAGCCCCGGGGCTAGCGCGGAGCTGTTTTTT

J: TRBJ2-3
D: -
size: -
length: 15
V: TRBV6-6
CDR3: CASSYRSGSTDTQYF
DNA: TGTGCCAGCAGTTACCGGAGCGGTAGCACAGATACGCAGTATTTT

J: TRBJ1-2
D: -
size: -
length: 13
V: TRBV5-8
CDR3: CASSPAGYYGYTF
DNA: TGTGCCAGCAGCCCGGCAGGGTACTATGGCTACACCTTC

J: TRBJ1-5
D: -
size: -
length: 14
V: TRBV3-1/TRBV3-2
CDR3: CASSAQGSNQPQHF
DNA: TGTGCCAGCAGCGCCCAGGGGTCCAATCAGCCCCAGCATTTT

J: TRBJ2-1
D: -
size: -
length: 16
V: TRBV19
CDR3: CASSSGGASSYNEQFF
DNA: TGTGCCAGTAGTTCTGGCGGGGCGAGCTCCTACAATGAGCAGTTCTTC

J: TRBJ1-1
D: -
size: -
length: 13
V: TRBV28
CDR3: CASTLNMNTEAFF
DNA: TGTGCCAGCACCTTAAACATGAACACTGAAGCTTTCTTT

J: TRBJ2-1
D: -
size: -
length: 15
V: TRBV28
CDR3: CASRSGTSLYNEQFF
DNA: TGTGCCAGCAGATCCGGGACATCCCTATACAATGAGCAGTTCTTC

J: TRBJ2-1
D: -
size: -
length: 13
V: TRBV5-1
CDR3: CASSLGTFNEQFF
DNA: TGCGCCAGCAGCTTGGGCACTTTTAATGAGCAGTTCTTC

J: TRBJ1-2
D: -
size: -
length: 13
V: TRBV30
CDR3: CAWTRGAMVGYTF
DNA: TGTGCCTGGACTCGTGGGGCTATGGTTGGCTACACCTTC

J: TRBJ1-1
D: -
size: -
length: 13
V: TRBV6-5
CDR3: CASSVEGDTEAFF
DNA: TGTGCCAGCAGCGTTGAGGGCGACACTGAAGCTTTCTTT

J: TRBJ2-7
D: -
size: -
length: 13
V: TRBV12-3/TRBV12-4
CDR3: CASSYSNSYEQYF
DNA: TGTGCCAGCAGCTACTCCAACTCCTACGAGCAGTACTTC

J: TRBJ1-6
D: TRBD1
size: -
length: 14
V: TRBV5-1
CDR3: CASSTGQGKSPLHF
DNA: TGCGCCAGCAGCACCGGACAGGGGAAATCACCCCTCCACTTT

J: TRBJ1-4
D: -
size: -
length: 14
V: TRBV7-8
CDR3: CASSTSGGFEKLFF
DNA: TGTGCCAGCAGCACCTCGGGGGGCTTTGAAAAACTGTTTTTT

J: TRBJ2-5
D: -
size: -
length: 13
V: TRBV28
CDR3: CASSKPPQRTQYF
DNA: TGTGCCAGCAGTAAACCTCCGCAGCGGACCCAGTACTTC

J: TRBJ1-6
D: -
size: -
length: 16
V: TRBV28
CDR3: CASSGFDSSYNSPLHF
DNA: TGTGCCAGCAGTGGATTCGACAGCTCCTATAATTCACCCCTCCACTTT

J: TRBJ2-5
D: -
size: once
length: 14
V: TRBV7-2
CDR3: CASSLGTNQETQYF
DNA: TGTGCCAGCAGCTTAGGGACTAACCAAGAGACCCAGTACTTC

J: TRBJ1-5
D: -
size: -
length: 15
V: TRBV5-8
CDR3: CASSFRGYSNQPQHF
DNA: TGTGCCAGCAGCTTCAGGGGATATAGCAATCAGCCCCAGCATTTT

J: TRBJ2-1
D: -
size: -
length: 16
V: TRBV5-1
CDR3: CASRDLTGVSYNEQFF
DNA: TGCGCCAGCAGGGACCTCACAGGAGTTTCCTACAATGAGCAGTTCTTC

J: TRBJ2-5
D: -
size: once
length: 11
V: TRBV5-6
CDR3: CASSSPGTQYF
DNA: TGTGCCAGCAGCAGCCCGGGGACCCAGTACTTC

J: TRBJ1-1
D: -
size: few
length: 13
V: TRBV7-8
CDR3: CASSLTVNTEAFF
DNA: TGTGCCAGCAGCTTGACAGTTAACACTGAAGCTTTCTTT

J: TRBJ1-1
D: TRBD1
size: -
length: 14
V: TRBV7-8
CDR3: CASSADRAGTEAFF
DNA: TGTGCCAGCAGCGCCGACAGGGCAGGCACTGAAGCTTTCTTT

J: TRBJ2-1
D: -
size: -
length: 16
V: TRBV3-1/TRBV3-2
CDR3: CASRLRGGWGNNEQFF
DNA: TGTGCCAGCAGACTCCGAGGGGGATGGGGGAACAATGAGCAGTTCTTC

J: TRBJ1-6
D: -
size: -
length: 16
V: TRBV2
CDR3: CASSEVKLGEDSPLHF
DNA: TGTGCCAGCAGTGAAGTTAAGTTGGGGGAGGATTCACCCCTCCACTTT

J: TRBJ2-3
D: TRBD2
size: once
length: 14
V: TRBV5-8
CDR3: CASSERGRTDTQYF
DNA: TGTGCCAGCAGCGAGCGGGGTCGCACAGATACGCAGTATTTT

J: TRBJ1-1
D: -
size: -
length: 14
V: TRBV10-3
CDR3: CAIKEGPENTEAFF
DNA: TGTGCCATCAAGGAGGGGCCAGAGAACACTGAAGCTTTCTTT

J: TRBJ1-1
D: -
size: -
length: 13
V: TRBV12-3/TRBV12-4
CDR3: CASTYNRGTEAFF
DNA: TGTGCCAGCACCTACAACCGGGGCACTGAAGCTTTCTTT

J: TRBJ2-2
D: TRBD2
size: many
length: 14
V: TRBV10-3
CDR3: CAIGERGNTGELFF
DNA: TGTGCCATCGGGGAGCGGGGGAACACCGGGGAGCTGTTTTTT

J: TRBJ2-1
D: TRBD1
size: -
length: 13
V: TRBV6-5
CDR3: CASSQVGGQGPFF
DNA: TGTGCCAGCAGTCAGGTTGGGGGACAGGGGCCGTTCTTC

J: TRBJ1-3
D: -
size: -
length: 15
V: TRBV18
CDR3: CASSPPRGPTNTIYF
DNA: TGTGCCAGCTCACCACCGAGAGGTCCGACGAACACCATATATTTT

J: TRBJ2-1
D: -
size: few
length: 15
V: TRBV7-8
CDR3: CASSFHREMGNEQFF
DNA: TGTGCCAGCAGCTTCCACAGGGAAATGGGCAATGAGCAGTTCTTC

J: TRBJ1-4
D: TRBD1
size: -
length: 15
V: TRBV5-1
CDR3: CASSAGQANNEKLFF
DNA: TGCGCCAGCAGCGCAGGACAGGCGAATAATGAAAAACTGTTTTTT

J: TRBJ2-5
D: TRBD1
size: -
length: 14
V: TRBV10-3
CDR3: CAISRTGVGQTQYF
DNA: TGTGCCATCAGTAGGACAGGTGTCGGGCAGACCCAGTACTTC

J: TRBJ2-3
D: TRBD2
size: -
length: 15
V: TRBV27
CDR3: CASSLWSGGEDTQYF
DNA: TGTGCCAGCAGTTTATGGAGCGGGGGTGAAGATACGCAGTATTTT

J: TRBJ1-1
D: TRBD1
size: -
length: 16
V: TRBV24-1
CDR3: CATMRDRRLMNTEAFF
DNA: TGTGCCACCATGAGGGACAGGAGGTTAATGAACACTGAAGCTTTCTTT

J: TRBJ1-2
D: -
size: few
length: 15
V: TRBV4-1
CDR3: CASSQDGGGNYGYTF
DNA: TGCGCCAGCAGCCAAGATGGAGGCGGGAACTATGGCTACACCTTC

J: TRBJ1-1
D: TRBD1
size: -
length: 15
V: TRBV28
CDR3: CASSTPGTGDTEAFF
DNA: TGTGCCAGCAGCACCCCCGGGACAGGGGACACTGAAGCTTTCTTT

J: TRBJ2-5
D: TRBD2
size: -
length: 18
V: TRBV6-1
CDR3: CASSVSPGAGLAKETQYF
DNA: TGTGCCAGCAGTGTAAGCCCAGGGGCGGGACTAGCAAAAGAGACCCAGTACTTC

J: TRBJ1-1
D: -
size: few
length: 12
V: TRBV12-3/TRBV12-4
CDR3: CASSFVGREAFF
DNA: TGTGCCAGCAGTTTTGTTGGCAGAGAAGCTTTCTTT

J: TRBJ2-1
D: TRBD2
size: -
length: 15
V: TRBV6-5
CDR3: CASRSLAGGYNEQFF
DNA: TGTGCCAGCAGAAGCCTAGCGGGGGGCTACAATGAGCAGTTCTTC

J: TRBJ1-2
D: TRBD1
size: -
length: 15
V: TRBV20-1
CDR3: CSASDVTGESGGYTF
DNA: TGCAGTGCTAGTGACGTTACAGGGGAATCTGGGGGCTACACCTTC

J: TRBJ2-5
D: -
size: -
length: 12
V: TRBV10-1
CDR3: CASSESRETQYF
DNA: TGCGCCAGCAGTGAGTCGAGGGAGACCCAGTACTTC

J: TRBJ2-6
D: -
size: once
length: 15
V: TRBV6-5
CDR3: CASMTGISGANVLTF
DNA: TGTGCCAGCATGACGGGGATCTCTGGGGCCAACGTCCTGACTTTC